This TCR beta chain was identified in a study of T-cell reconstitution after alpha-beta-depleted transplantation in children. The authors prepared the TCRbeta library with unique molecular identifiers. TCRdb re-called the PCR reads with MiXCR, one entry per CDR3 protein. The repertoire holds some 400,000 distinct CDR3 sequences, with roughly 21% as singletons. The table lists this clonotype with many counts. The clonotype was recovered from a human donor who donated a stem cell graft to a child with acute myeloid leukemia. Sample: PBMCs from the stem cell graft donor, taken from the stem cell graft.

The CDR3 reads CASSENRDTGELFF. DNA for the CDR3: TGTGCCAGCAGTGAAAACAGGGATACCGGGGAGCTGTTTTTT. V and J are TRBV6-1 and TRBJ2-2; weak D call: TRBD1 (6 bases). CDR3 length equals 14 residues. Germline values: CDR1 MNHNS, CDR2 SASEGT. V lost 2 bases and J lost 5, with 9 bases in between.